Following are 13 T cell receptor beta chains from one sample sequenced in a study of T cells in localized non-small cell lung cancer. Method: immunoSEQ multiplex PCR; TCRdb's copy keeps in-frame clones and lacks some. The sample contains some 2,600 clones, nearly 25% of which appear only once. The sequencing used lung tumor tissue, collected before any cancer treatment. The receptors were sampled from a female donor over 55 with stage III lung adenocarcinoma.

This clone was seen more than once but under ten times. J is TRBJ2-1 and V is TRBV9; D is unresolved. With 0 bases removed from V and 3 bases from J, the gap between germline ends came to 4 bases. The V gene's germline CDR1 is SGDLS and CDR2 YYNGEE. This CDR3 region has 13 residues. CDR3 sequence: CASSVDYYNEQFF. The CDR3 DNA reads as TGTGCCAGCAGCGTAGACTACTACAATGAGCAGTTCTTC.

The chain is built from TRBV4-1 and TRBJ2-1; D unclear. The CDR3 has 15 residues. The germline V and J ends were trimmed by 0 bases and 2 bases, with 8 bases remaining between them. The V gene's germline CDR1 is MGHRA and CDR2 YSYEKL. The CDR3 region has the DNA TGCGCCAGCAGCCAAGAGGGCCTCGCCTACAATGAGCAGTTCTTC. Protein: CASSQEGLAYNEQFF.

This clone was detected a few times. The rearrangement links TRBV6-8 to TRBJ2-1, with 10 bases identical to TRBD2. Germline trimming cut 4 bases from V and 6 bases from J; bases unmatched to any gene: 3. The length of the CDR3 is 14 residues. Per the germline V gene, CDR1 is MNHGY and CDR2 is SAAAGT. The DNA of the CDR3 is TGTGCCAGCAGTTTAAGGACTAGCGGCAATGAGCAGTTCTTC. This sequence encodes CASSLRTSGNEQFF.

This clone was observed a handful of times. The rearrangement joins TRBV14 to TRBJ2-1; 8 bases agree with TRBD1. V trimming: 4 bases; J trimming: 6 bases; junction bases outside the gene matches: 11. CDR3 size: 16 residues. Germline-derived CDR1 and CDR2 are SGHDN and FVKESK. The CDR3 DNA is TGTGCCAGCAGCCTCCGTCGGAGACAGGGGATCAATGAGCAGTTCTTC. The encoded protein is CASSLRRRQGINEQFF.

The rearrangement joins TRBV28 to TRBJ2-1; 12 positions match TRBD2. The germline gives CDR1 MDHEN, CDR2 SYDVKM. V shed 4 bases and J 8 bases; nucleotides not matched to a gene: 6. CDR3 length: 15 amino acids. The CDR3 protein is CASSSPSGRADEQFF. The CDR3, as DNA: TGTGCCAGCAGTTCTCCTAGCGGGAGGGCCGATGAGCAGTTCTTC.

V usage is TRBV19 and J usage is TRBJ2-5, with D maybe TRBD1 (6 bases). The CDR3 has 14 residues. Germline loops: CDR1 LNHDA, CDR2 SQIVND (reference sequence). V lost 1 base and J lost 7, with 13 bases in between. CDR3 in amino acids: CASSIAVLQGTQYF. CDR3 sequence (DNA): TGTGCCAGTAGTATAGCCGTCCTACAGGGGACCCAGTACTTC.

This rearrangement joins TRBV28 to TRBJ2-7; possible D gene TRBD2, 5 bases. V gave up 0 bases and J gave up 6 bases, with 6 bases separating them. This CDR3 contains 12 residues. The germline CDR1 and CDR2 sequences are MDHEN and SYDVKM. CDR3 residues: CASSLWGVEQYF. In nucleotides, the CDR3 is TGTGCCAGCAGTTTATGGGGAGTCGAGCAGTACTTC.

By its share, this clone is medium-sized. The chain carries TRBV30 and TRBJ2-2, with TRBD2 identical over 8 bases. The CDR3 contains 15 residues. Germline-derived CDR1 and CDR2 are GTSNPN and SVGIG (reference sequence). Unmatched junction bases numbered 9, after V lost 3 bases and J lost 6 bases. In DNA form, the CDR3 reads TGTGCCTGGAGGGAGGGACTAGAAGTTTCCGGGGAGCTGTTTTTT. Translating it yields CAWREGLEVSGELFF.

The rearrangement joins TRBV30 to TRBJ2-1, with 16 nucleotides matching TRBD2. In germline, CDR1 is GTSNPN, CDR2 SVGIG (reference sequence). Trimming cost V 4 bases and J 9 bases; bases outside gene matches: 15. CDR3 size: 18 residues. The CDR3, as DNA: TGTGCCTGGAAAAACAGGGAGTGGGGGACTAGCGGGAGGGGTGAGCAGTTCTTC. Protein: CAWKNREWGTSGRGEQFF.

This clone was seen more than once but under ten times. The chain is built from TRBV11-3 and TRBJ2-5; either TRBD1 or TRBD2 may fit D (5 bases each). This CDR3 comprises 14 residues. V lost 5 bases and J lost 4, with 14 bases in between. The germline CDR1 and CDR2 sequences are SGHNT and YENEEA. The CDR3 DNA sequence: TGTGCCAGCAGCGGTTGGGGGACGAGAGAGACCCAGTACTTC. The encoded protein is CASSGWGTRETQYF.

V usage is TRBV29-1 and J usage is TRBJ2-1; 11 bases line up with TRBD2. The CDR3 extends over 14 amino acids. The V gene end was trimmed by 8 bases and the J gene end by 8 bases; junction bases not matched to a gene: 11. CDR1 is SQVTM and CDR2 is ANQGSEA in the germline V gene. CDR3 nucleotide sequence: TGCAGCTCCCCCTTAGCGGGAGGGCGGGATGAGCAGTTCTTC. Protein: CSSPLAGGRDEQFF.

V gene TRBV6-8 combines with J gene TRBJ2-5; either TRBD1 or TRBD2 may supply D (5 bases each). The V gene lost 7 bases and the J gene lost 7 bases, with 19 bases spanning the gap. CDR1 is MNHGY and CDR2 is SAAAGT in the germline V gene. The CDR3 runs 14 residues. CDR3 amino acids: CASTSGTEPRTQYF. In DNA form, the CDR3 reads TGTGCCAGCACTTCGGGGACGGAGCCACGGACCCAGTACTTC.

In its sample, this clone is medium-sized (0.01 to 0.1%). The junction departs from germline at one end; a sequencing error may be responsible. The rearrangement uses TRBV11-3 and TRBJ2-1, with 7 bases identical to TRBD2. The CDR3 is 16 residues long. Looked up from germline, CDR1 is SGHNT and CDR2 is YENEEA. The CDR3 bases are TGTGCCAGCAGTTTAGAAGCTGGGGGGGACTTCAATGAGCAGTTCTTC. Its protein product is CASSLEAGGDFNEQFF.